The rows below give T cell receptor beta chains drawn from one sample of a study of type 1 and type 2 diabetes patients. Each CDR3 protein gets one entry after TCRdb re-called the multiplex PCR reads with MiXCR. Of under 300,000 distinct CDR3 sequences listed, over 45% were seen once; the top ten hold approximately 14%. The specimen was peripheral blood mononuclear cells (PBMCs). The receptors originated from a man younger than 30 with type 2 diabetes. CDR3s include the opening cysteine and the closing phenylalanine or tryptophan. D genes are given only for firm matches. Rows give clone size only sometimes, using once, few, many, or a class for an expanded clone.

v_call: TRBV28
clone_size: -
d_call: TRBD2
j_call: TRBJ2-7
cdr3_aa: CASIRSGGSYEQYF
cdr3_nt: TGTGCCAGCATTCGTAGCGGGGGCTCCTACGAGCAGTACTTC

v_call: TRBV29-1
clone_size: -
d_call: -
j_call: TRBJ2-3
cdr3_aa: CSVLSLQSDTQYF
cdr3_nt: TGCAGCGTGTTATCCCTCCAATCAGATACGCAGTATTTT

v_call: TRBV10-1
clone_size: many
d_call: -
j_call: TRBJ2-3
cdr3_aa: CASSPTDTQYF
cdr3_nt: TGCGCCAGCAGTCCCACAGATACGCAGTATTTT

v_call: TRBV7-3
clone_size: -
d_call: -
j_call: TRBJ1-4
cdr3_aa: CASSQQGSANEKLFF
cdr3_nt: TGTGCCAGCAGCCAACAGGGATCAGCTAATGAAAAACTGTTTTTT

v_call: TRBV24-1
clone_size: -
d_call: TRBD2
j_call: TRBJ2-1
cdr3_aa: CAISILGGGYNEQFF
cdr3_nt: TGTGCCATTAGTATATTGGGGGGGGGATACAATGAGCAGTTCTTC

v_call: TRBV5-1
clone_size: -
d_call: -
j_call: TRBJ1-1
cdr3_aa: CASAIRDNTEAFF
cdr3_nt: TGCGCCAGCGCCATTCGGGACAACACTGAAGCTTTCTTT

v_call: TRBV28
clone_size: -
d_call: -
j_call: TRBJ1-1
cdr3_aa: CASSYGGSTEAFF
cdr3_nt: TGTGCCAGCAGTTACGGGGGTTCCACTGAAGCTTTCTTT

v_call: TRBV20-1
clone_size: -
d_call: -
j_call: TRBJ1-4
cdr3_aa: CSVPGFNEKLFF
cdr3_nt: TGCAGTGTCCCCGGGTTTAATGAAAAACTGTTTTTT

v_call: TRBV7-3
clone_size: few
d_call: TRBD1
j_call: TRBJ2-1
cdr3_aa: CASSPGTATYNEQFF
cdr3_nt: TGTGCCAGCAGCCCTGGGACAGCCACTTACAATGAGCAGTTCTTC

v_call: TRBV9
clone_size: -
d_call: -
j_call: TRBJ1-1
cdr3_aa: CASGVVSPAGRLNTEAFF
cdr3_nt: TGTGCCAGCGGCGTAGTTTCACCCGCCGGCAGGCTAAACACTGAAGCTTTCTTT

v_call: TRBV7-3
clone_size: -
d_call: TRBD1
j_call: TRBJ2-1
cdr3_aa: CASSSGTGGWSEQFF
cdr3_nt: TGTGCCAGCAGCTCCGGGACAGGGGGTTGGAGTGAGCAGTTCTTC

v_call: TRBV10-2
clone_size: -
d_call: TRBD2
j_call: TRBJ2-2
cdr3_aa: CASSEGGLAVSTGELFF
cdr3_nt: TGTGCCAGCAGTGAGGGGGGACTAGCGGTTAGCACCGGGGAGCTGTTTTTT

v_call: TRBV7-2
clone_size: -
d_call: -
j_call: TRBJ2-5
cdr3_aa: CASSRERGVSQETQYF
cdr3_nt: TGTGCCAGCAGCAGAGAGAGGGGCGTGAGCCAAGAGACCCAGTACTTC

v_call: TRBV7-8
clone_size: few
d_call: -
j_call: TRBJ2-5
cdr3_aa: CASSLFSVGQPIQETQYF
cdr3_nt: TGTGCCAGCAGCTTATTCTCCGTTGGACAGCCCATCCAAGAGACCCAGTACTTC

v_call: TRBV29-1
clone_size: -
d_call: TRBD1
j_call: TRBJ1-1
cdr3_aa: CSVEDPRTRDSSRF
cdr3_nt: TGCAGCGTTGAAGATCCGAGAACACGGGACAGCTCTCGTTTT

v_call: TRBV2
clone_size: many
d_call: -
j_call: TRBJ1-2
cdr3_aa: CASSDAGRRGYTF
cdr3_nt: TGTGCCAGCAGTGATGCAGGGCGCCGTGGCTACACCTTC

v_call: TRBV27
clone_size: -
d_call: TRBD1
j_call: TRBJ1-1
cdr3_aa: CASSLSSGGGTEAFF
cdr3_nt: TGTGCCAGCAGTTTATCGTCAGGGGGAGGTACTGAAGCTTTCTTT

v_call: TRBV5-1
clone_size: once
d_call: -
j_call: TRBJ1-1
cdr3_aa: CASSITTGPNTEAFF
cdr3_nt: TGCGCCAGCAGCATAACAACAGGGCCGAACACTGAAGCTTTCTTT

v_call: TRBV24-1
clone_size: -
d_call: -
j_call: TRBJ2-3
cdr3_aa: CAVSIPNTDTQYF
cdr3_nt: TGTGCCGTTTCAATCCCAAACACAGATACGCAGTATTTT

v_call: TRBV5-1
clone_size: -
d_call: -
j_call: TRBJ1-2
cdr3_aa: CASSLVVGWAGYTF
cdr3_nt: TGTGCCAGCAGCTTGGTAGTAGGGTGGGCTGGCTACACCTTC

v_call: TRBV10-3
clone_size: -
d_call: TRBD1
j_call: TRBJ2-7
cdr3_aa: CAISSLPGTESYEQYF
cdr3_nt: TGTGCCATCAGCTCCCTTCCCGGGACAGAGAGCTACGAGCAGTACTTC

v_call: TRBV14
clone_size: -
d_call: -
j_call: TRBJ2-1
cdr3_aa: CASSQGSPPGNEQFF
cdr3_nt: TGTGCCAGCAGCCAAGGCAGCCCACCGGGCAATGAGCAGTTCTTC

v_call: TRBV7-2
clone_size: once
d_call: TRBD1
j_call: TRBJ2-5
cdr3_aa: CASRRGQVKETQYF
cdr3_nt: TGTGCCAGCAGACGAGGACAGGTGAAAGAGACCCAGTACTTC

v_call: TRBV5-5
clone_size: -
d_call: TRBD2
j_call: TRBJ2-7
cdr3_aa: CASTFGASGYEQYF
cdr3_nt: TGTGCCAGCACATTCGGGGCTAGCGGTTACGAGCAGTACTTC

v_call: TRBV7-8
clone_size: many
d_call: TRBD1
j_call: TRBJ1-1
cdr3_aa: CASSSHGQGVNTEAFF
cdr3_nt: TGTGCCAGCAGCTCACACGGACAGGGCGTGAACACTGAAGCTTTCTTT

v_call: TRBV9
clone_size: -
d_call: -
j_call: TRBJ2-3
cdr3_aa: CASSVIFHTDTQYF
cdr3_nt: TGTGCCAGCAGCGTCATTTTCCACACAGATACGCAGTATTTT

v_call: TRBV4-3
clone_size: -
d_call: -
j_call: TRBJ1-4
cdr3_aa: CASSIDATNEKLFF
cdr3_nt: TGCGCCAGCAGTATAGATGCAACTAATGAAAAACTGTTTTTT

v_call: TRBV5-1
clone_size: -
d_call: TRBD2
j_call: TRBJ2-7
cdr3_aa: CASSLGGSRYEQYF
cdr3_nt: TGCGCCAGCAGCTTGGGCGGGAGCCGCTACGAGCAGTACTTC

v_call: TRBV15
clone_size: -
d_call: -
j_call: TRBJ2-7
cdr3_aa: CATSVGNYEQYF
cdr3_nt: TGTGCCACCAGCGTGGGGAACTACGAGCAGTACTTC

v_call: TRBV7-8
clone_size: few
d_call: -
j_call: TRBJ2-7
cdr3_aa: CASSNRRASSYEQYF
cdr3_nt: TGTGCCAGCAGCAACAGACGGGCCAGCTCCTACGAGCAGTACTTC

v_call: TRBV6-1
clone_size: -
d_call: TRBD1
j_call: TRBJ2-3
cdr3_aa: CASSQTGDGADTQYF
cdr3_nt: TGTGCCAGCAGCCAGACAGGGGATGGGGCAGATACGCAGTATTTT

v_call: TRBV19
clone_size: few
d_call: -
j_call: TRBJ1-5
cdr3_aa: CASSLTGRNQPQHF
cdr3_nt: TGTGCCAGCAGTCTTACAGGGCGGAATCAGCCCCAGCATTTT

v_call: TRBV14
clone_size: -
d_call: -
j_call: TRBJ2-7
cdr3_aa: CASSQEIGSEQYF
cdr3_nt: TGTGCCAGCAGCCAAGAGATCGGTAGCGAGCAGTACTTC

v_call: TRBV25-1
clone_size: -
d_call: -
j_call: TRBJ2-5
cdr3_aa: CASSDATVQETQYF
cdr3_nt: TGTGCCAGCAGTGATGCAACAGTTCAAGAGACCCAGTACTTC

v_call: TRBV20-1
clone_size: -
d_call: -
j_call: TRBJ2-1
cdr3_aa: CSAGTGLTSYNEQFF
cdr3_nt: TGCAGTGCTGGAACGGGACTCACTTCCTACAATGAGCAGTTCTTC

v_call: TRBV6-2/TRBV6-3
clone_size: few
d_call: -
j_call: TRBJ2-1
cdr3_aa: CASSYLGEEQFF
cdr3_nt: TGTGCCAGCAGTTACTTGGGTGAGGAGCAGTTCTTC

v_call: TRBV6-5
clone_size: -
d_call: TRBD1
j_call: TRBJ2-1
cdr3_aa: CASSPPDRYNEQFF
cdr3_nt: TGTGCCAGCAGTCCCCCGGACAGGTACAATGAGCAGTTCTTC

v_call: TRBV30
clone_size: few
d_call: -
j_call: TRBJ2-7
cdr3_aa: CAWGDIISSYEQYF
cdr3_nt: TGTGCCTGGGGGGATATAATTAGCTCCTACGAGCAGTACTTC

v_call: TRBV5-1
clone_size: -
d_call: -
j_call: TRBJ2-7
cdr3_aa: CASSLENGSLDEQYF
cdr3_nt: TGCGCCAGCAGCTTGGAAAACGGGAGTCTGGACGAGCAGTACTTC

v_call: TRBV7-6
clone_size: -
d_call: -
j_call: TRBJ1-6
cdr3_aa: CASTAAGGGSPLHF
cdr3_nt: TGTGCCAGCACCGCGGCCGGGGGTGGTTCACCCCTCCACTTT

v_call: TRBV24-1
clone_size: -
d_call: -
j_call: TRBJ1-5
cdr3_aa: CATSDLGQPQHF
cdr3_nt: TGTGCCACCAGTGATTTAGGCCAGCCCCAGCATTTT

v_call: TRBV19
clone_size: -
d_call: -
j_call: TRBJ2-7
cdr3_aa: CATGGQPPFYEQYF
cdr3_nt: TGTGCCACAGGAGGACAGCCGCCGTTCTACGAGCAGTACTTC

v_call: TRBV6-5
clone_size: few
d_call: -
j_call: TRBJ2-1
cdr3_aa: CASSPKGIYSEQFF
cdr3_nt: TGTGCCAGCAGTCCCAAGGGGATATATAGTGAGCAGTTCTTC

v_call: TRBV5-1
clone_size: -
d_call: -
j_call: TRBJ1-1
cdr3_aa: CASSPLPVGNTEAFF
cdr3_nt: TGCGCCAGCAGCCCTCTCCCGGTAGGGAACACTGAAGCTTTCTTT

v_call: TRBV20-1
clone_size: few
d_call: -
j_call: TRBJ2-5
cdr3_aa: CSARSWDQQETQYF
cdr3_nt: TGCAGTGCTAGATCATGGGACCAGCAAGAGACCCAGTACTTC

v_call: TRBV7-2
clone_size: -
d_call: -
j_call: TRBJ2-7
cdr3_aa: CASSPIGRTVYEQYF
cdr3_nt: TGTGCCAGCAGCCCGATCGGACGGACAGTCTACGAGCAGTACTTC

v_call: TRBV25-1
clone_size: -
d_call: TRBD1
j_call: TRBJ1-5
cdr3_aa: CASGGGQGDLPQHF
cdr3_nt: TGTGCCAGCGGGGGTGGACAGGGTGATTTGCCCCAGCATTTT

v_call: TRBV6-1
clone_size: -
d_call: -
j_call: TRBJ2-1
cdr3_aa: CASRGAGEQFF
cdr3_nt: TGTGCCAGCAGGGGGGCGGGTGAGCAGTTCTTC

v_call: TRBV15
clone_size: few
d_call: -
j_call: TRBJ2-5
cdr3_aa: CATSRDRGLETQYF
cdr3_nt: TGTGCCACCAGCAGAGACAGGGGCTTAGAGACCCAGTACTTC

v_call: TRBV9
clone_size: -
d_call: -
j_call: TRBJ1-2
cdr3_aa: CASSVDLGGYTF
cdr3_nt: TGTGCCAGCAGCGTAGATCTAGGGGGCTACACCTTC

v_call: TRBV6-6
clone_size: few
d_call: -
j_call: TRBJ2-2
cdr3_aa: CASSPDMDRRELFF
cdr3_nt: TGTGCCAGCAGTCCCGACATGGACCGGAGGGAGCTGTTTTTT

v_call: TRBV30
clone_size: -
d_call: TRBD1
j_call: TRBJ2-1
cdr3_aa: CAWSVHVGGTGGISEQFF
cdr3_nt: TGTGCCTGGAGTGTACATGTTGGGGGGACAGGGGGGATTTCTGAGCAGTTCTTC

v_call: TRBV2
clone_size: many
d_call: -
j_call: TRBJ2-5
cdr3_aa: CAKGGETQYF
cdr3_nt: TGTGCTAAAGGAGGGGAGACCCAGTACTTC

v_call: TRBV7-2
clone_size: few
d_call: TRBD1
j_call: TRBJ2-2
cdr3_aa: CASSLTGGSTGELFF
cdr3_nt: TGTGCCAGCAGCTTGACAGGGGGAAGCACCGGGGAGCTGTTTTTT

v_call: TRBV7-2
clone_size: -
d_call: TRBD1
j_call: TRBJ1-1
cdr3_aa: CASSPGWTGTNTEAFF
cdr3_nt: TGTGCCAGCAGCCCGGGCTGGACAGGGACTAACACTGAAGCTTTCTTT